The 21 T cell receptor beta chains presented below share a single source sample, sequenced in a study of shared clonotypes between healthy human individuals. Method: immunoSEQ multiplex PCR; TCRdb's copy keeps in-frame clones and lacks some. Of about 1.5 million clones in the sample, roughly 95% were seen once. Specimen: naive CD4+ T cells sorted from blood. Subset: CD45RA+ positively selected. All receptors derive from a man aged 25-40 years in good health.

The rearrangement uses TRBV27 and TRBJ2-2; D gene unclear. Germline V CDR1 and CDR2: MNHEY, SMNVEV (reference sequence). V was cut by 3 bases and J by 4 bases, with 12 bases left in between. This CDR3 has 15 residues. The CDR3 spells CASSLLTSRTGELFF. As DNA, the CDR3 is TGTGCCAGCAGTTTGTTGACAAGTCGCACCGGGGAGCTGTTTTTT.

J is TRBJ2-1 and V is TRBV11-3, with 7 positions matching TRBD2. The germline CDR1 and CDR2 sequences are SGHNT and YENEEA. Trimming cost V 2 bases and J 7 bases; bases outside gene matches: 8. The CDR3 length is 15 residues. CDR3: CASSLRGRETNEQFF. The CDR3 DNA sequence: TGTGCCAGCAGCTTACGTGGGCGGGAGACTAATGAGCAGTTCTTC.

This chain connects TRBV9 to TRBJ2-1; the match to TRBD1 covers 9 bases. CDR1 is SGDLS and CDR2 is YYNGEE in the germline V gene. CDR3 length: 15 amino acids. Unmatched junction bases numbered 10, after V lost 9 bases and J lost 3 bases. CDR3 in DNA: TGTGCCACCCCACGCCGGGACAGGGACTACAATGAGCAGTTCTTC. Amino acids: CATPRRDRDYNEQFF.

CDR3: CASSLVTGGRQPQHF. CDR3 bases: TGTGCCAGCAGCTTAGTAACAGGGGGCAGGCAGCCCCAGCATTTT. The V and J genes are TRBV7-2 and TRBJ1-5; TRBD1 agrees at 9 bases. V shed 1 base, J shed 7 bases, and the junction held 5 bases outside the gene matches. This CDR3 comprises 15 residues. Germline CDR1 and CDR2: SGHTA and FQGNSA. Based on the CDR3 plus reference TRBV7-2 and TRBJ1-5, the full variable domain is GAGVSQSPSNKVTEKGKDVELRCDPISGHTALYWYRQSLGQGLEFLIYFQGNSAPDKSGLPSDRFSAERTGGSVSTLTIQRTQQEDSAVYLCASSLVTGGRQPQHFGDGTRLSIL.

The chain has TRBV7-8 and TRBJ1-5; the D is unclear. CDR1 and CDR2 from the germline V gene are SGHVS and FQNEAQ. The CDR3 length is 15 residues. Trimming took off 2 bases at V and 0 bases at J, with 8 bases between the two ends. In DNA form, the CDR3 reads TGTGCCAGCAGCTTAATGAGGGATAGCAATCAGCCCCAGCATTTT. It specifies CASSLMRDSNQPQHF.

V usage is TRBV28 and J usage is TRBJ2-5; D is undetermined. Trimming took off 6 bases at V and 5 bases at J, with 7 bases between the two ends. Germline-derived CDR1 and CDR2 are MDHEN and SYDVKM. The CDR3 covers 11 residues. DNA of the CDR3: TGTGCCAGCAGCGTTCAGGAGACCCAGTACTTC. It yields the protein CASSVQETQYF.

The gene calls are TRBV10-3 and TRBJ1-2, with 7 bases fitting TRBD1. J lost 8 bases, V lost 8 bases, and 8 bases had no gene match. This CDR3 spans 12 amino acids. The germline gives CDR1 ENHRY, CDR2 SYGVKD. The CDR3 sequence: CAIEEGAGGYTF. The CDR3 coding sequence is TGTGCCATCGAGGAGGGGGCAGGGGGCTACACCTTC.

This chain links TRBV28 with TRBJ2-1; the D is unclear. Deletions cut 4 bases from V and 7 bases from J, with 5 bases between. Germline CDR1 MDHEN, CDR2 SYDVKM. The CDR3 is made up of 11 amino acids. CDR3 amino acids: CASSWSNEQFF. The DNA of the CDR3 is TGTGCCAGCAGTTGGTCAAATGAGCAGTTCTTC.

The chain carries TRBV6-6 and TRBJ2-2, with D perhaps being TRBD1 or TRBD2 (6 bases each). V shed 7 bases and J shed 0 bases, with 12 bases lying between them. In germline, CDR1 is MNHNY, CDR2 SVGAGI (reference sequence). The CDR3 has 15 amino acids. CDR3 residues: CASIRGQPNTGELFF. In DNA, the CDR3 is TGTGCCAGCATTCGGGGGCAGCCGAACACCGGGGAGCTGTTTTTT.

The V and J genes are TRBV7-9 and TRBJ1-4, with D unresolved. The length of the CDR3 is 11 residues. Germline lookup yields CDR1 SEHNR and CDR2 FQNEAQ (reference sequence). V was cut by 4 bases and J by 7 bases, with 4 bases left in between. In DNA form, the CDR3 reads TGTGCCAGCAGCTCCGTTGAAAAACTGTTTTTT. This sequence encodes CASSSVEKLFF.

This chain connects TRBV5-5 to TRBJ1-1; TRBD1 matches at 10 bases. The germline V gene has CDR1 SGHKS and CDR2 YYEKEE (reference sequence). Trimming took 2 bases from V and 4 from J; bases not matched to a gene: 8. This CDR3 region has 16 residues. This chain's CDR3 is CASSFTPGTGATEAFF. The CDR3 DNA follows: TGTGCCAGCAGCTTCACCCCCGGGACAGGGGCCACTGAAGCTTTCTTT. Full variable domain (missing parts from reference TRBV5-5 and TRBJ1-1): DAGVTQSPTHLIKTRGQQVTLRCSPISGHKSVSWYQQVLGQGPQFIFQYYEKEERGRGNFPDRFSARQFPNYSSELNVNALLLGDSALYLCASSFTPGTGATEAFFGQGTRLTVV.

V usage is TRBV18 and J usage is TRBJ2-1; 11 bases match TRBD2. V dropped 6 bases and J dropped 4; count of bases not matched to a gene: 14. Germline-derived CDR1 and CDR2 are KGHSH and LQKENI. The CDR3 has 18 amino acids. The CDR3 sequence is CASSPKVAGGPGYNEQFF. CDR3 nucleotide sequence: TGTGCCAGCTCTCCCAAGGTAGCGGGAGGGCCCGGTTACAATGAGCAGTTCTTC.

The CDR3 nucleotides read TGTGCCAGCAGTTTGGCCCGAGAAGCTTTCTTT. Translated: CASSLAREAFF. The rearrangement uses TRBV28 and TRBJ1-1; D unclear. Germline V gene data show CDR1 as MDHEN and CDR2 as SYDVKM. The CDR3 is 11 residues long. Trimming left V 3 bases short and J 8 bases short, with 7 bases between.

The chain uses TRBV5-4 and TRBJ2-2, with D uncertain. In germline, CDR1 is SGHNT, CDR2 YYREEE (reference sequence). This CDR3 comprises 14 residues. The V and J ends lost 1 base and 4 bases respectively, with 8 bases between them. CDR3 DNA: TGTGCCAGCAGCTTGTTACACACCACCGGGGAGCTGTTTTTT. Translation: CASSLLHTTGELFF.

The chain uses TRBV6-1 and TRBJ1-5; weak D call: TRBD1 (5 bases). Germline values: CDR1 MNHNS, CDR2 SASEGT. With 0 bases removed from V and 7 bases from J, the gap between germline ends came to 13 bases. The CDR3 runs 15 residues. The CDR3 nucleotides read TGTGCCAGCAGTGAAGCTCGGGGGGGAGGCCAGCCCCAGCATTTT. As protein: CASSEARGGGQPQHF.

This rearrangement joins TRBV2 to TRBJ1-1; D unclear. The CDR3 is 14 amino acids. The germline gives CDR1 SNHLY, CDR2 FYNNEI. V was pared by 4 bases and J by 0 bases, with 9 bases between. Written as DNA, the CDR3 is TGTGCCAGCAGTGCGGGCAGCATGAACACTGAAGCTTTCTTT. Its protein product is CASSAGSMNTEAFF.

This clone has a single count. V and J are TRBV5-1 and TRBJ2-7, with 7 bases that match TRBD1. After removal of 1 base from V and 6 bases from J, the junction contained 4 bases not matched to a gene. Germline V gives CDR1 SGHRS, CDR2 YFSETQ. This CDR3 is 13 amino acids long. DNA of the CDR3: TGCGCCAGCAGCTTGTACAGGGGTCGCGAGCAGTACTTC. Encoded protein: CASSLYRGREQYF.

V is TRBV28 and J is TRBJ1-2; 10 positions match TRBD1. The CDR3 totals 17 residues. V dropped 3 bases and J dropped 4; count of bases not matched to a gene: 11. CDR1 and CDR2 (germline): MDHEN, SYDVKM. The CDR3 bases are TGTGCCAGCAGTTTCCGTTTTCGACAGGGGGCTTCCTATGGCTACACCTTC. This translates into CASSFRFRQGASYGYTF.

This rearrangement joins TRBV7-9 to TRBJ2-5; D possibly corresponds to TRBD2 (6 bases). The germline CDR1 and CDR2 sequences are SEHNR and FQNEAQ (reference sequence). This CDR3 spans 15 amino acids. Trimming took 1 base from V and 5 from J, leaving 14 bases between them. The CDR3 region is CASSLGWRAGETQYF. CDR3 sequence (DNA): TGTGCCAGCAGCTTAGGGTGGCGGGCGGGGGAGACCCAGTACTTC.

The chain couples TRBV7-9 to TRBJ2-1; D is uncertain. The CDR3 length is 11 residues. Germline values: CDR1 SEHNR, CDR2 FQNEAQ (reference sequence). V gave up 3 bases and J gave up 9 bases, with 6 bases separating them. CDR3 DNA sequence: TGTGCCAGCAGCTTCGCATCTGAGCAGTTCTTC. The encoded protein is CASSFASEQFF.

The V call is TRBV28, the J call TRBJ2-3; 8 nucleotides align to TRBD1. There are 15 residues in the CDR3. After removal of 3 bases from V and 2 bases from J, the junction contained 4 bases not matched to a gene. Germline CDR1 and CDR2: MDHEN and SYDVKM. This CDR3 reads CASSFRGRNTDTQYF. The CDR3 DNA follows: TGTGCCAGCAGTTTCAGGGGGCGCAACACAGATACGCAGTATTTT. Full variable domain (remainder filled in from reference TRBV28 and TRBJ2-3): DVKVTQSSRYLVKRTGEKVFLECVQDMDHENMFWYRQDPGLGLRLIYFSYDVKMKEKGDIPEGYSVSREKKERFSLILESASTNQTSMYLCASSFRGRNTDTQYFGPGTRLTVL.